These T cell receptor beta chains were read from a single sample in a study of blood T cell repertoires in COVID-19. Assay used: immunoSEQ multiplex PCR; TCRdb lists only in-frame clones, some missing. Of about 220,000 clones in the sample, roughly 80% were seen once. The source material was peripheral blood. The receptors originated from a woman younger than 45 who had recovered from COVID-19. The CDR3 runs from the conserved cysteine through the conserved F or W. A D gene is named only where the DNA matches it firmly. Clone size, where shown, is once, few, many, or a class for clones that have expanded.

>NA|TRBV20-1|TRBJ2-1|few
TGCAGTGCTAGTGATACAGGGATCTACAATGAGCAGTTCTTC
CSASDTGIYNEQFF
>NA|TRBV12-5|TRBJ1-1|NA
TGTGCTAGTGGTTTGGTACGGTCACGGACAGAGAACACTGAAGCTTTCTTT
CASGLVRSRTENTEAFF
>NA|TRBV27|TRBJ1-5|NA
TGTGCCAGCAGTTTCTATAGCAATCAGCCCCAGCATTTT
CASSFYSNQPQHF
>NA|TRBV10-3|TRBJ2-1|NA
TGTGCCATCAGTGAGTCCTTTGGACTCTCGGACCCCTACAATGAGCAGTTCTTC
CAISESFGLSDPYNEQFF
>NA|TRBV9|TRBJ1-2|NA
TGTGCCAGCAGCATGTCGCCAGGGGCAGATAACTATGGCTACACCTTC
CASSMSPGADNYGYTF
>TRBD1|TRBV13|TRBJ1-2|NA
TGTGCCAGCAGCTTAGGGTCCGGGACAGGGAGCAGTGGCTACACCTTC
CASSLGSGTGSSGYTF
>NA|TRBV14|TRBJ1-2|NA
TGTGCCAGCAGCCCCCAGGAGGGTTACGGCTACACCTTC
CASSPQEGYGYTF
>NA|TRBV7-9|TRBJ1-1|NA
TGTGCCAGCAGCTTCCAGGGGAGGAACACTGAAGCTTTCTTT
CASSFQGRNTEAFF
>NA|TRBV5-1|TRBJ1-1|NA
TGCGCCAGCAGCCAACAGGGTCAGAGCACTGAAGCTTTCTTT
CASSQQGQSTEAFF
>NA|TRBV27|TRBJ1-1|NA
TGTGCCAGCAGTTTATTGGGCACTGAGGGAGTTGTCGAAGCTTTCTTT
CASSLLGTEGVVEAFF
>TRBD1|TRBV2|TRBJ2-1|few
TGTGCCAGCAGGACCGGGACAGGGGGACTAAATGAGCAGTTCTTC
CASRTGTGGLNEQFF
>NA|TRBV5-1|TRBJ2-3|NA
TGCGCCAGCAGCTTGGACGGGGAAGGGACAGATACGCAGTATTTT
CASSLDGEGTDTQYF
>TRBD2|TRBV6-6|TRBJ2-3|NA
TGTGCCAGCAGAACCCCCACTAGCGGGAGTGAAGATACGCAGTATTTT
CASRTPTSGSEDTQYF
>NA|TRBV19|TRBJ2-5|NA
TGTGCCAGTAGTATGCAAGCGGGTTCCAAGGGAGAGACCCAGTACTTC
CASSMQAGSKGETQYF
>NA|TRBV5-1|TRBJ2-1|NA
TGCGCCAGCAGCTTCCCAGGGATCAATGAGCAGTTCTTC
CASSFPGINEQFF
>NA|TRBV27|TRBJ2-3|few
TGTGCCAGCAGTGCCCATCAGGGGCGAGGCACAGATACGCAGTATTTT
CASSAHQGRGTDTQYF
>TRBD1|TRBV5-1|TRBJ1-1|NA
TGCGCCAGCACCTTGGGGACAGGGGACACTGAAGCTTTCTTT
CASTLGTGDTEAFF
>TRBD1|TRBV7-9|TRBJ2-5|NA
TGTGCCAGCAAACAGGGGATAGAGACCCAGTACTTC
CASKQGIETQYF
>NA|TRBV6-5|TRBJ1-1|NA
TGTGCCAGCAGTTACCGAGGGGACGGGGGCACTGAAGCTTTCTTT
CASSYRGDGGTEAFF
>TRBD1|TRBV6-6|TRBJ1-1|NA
TGTGCCAGCAGTCTCCTAACAGGGGGACGGACTGAAGCTTTCTTT
CASSLLTGGRTEAFF
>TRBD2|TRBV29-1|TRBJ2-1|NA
TGCAGCGTGGCAACCGGGACTAGCACTCTGGGTGAGCAGTTCTTC
CSVATGTSTLGEQFF
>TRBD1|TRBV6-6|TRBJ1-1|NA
TGTGCCAGCAGTTTCTTCGACAGGGGAAGTGACACTGAAGCTTTCTTT
CASSFFDRGSDTEAFF
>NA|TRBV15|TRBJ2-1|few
TGTGCCACCAGCAGAGAGGATAGCGGTAATGAGCAGTTCTTC
CATSREDSGNEQFF
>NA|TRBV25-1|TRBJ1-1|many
TGTGCCAGCAGTGCGGGGGTTCGCGGAGCTTTCTTT
CASSAGVRGAFF
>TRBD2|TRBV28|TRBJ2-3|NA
TGTGCCAGCAGTTTCGAGACTAGCGGGTCAGGGGCAGATACGCAGTATTTT
CASSFETSGSGADTQYF
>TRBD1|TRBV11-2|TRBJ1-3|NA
TGTGCCAGCAGCTCCCGACGGTATACAGGGGCTGGAAACACCATATATTTT
CASSSRRYTGAGNTIYF
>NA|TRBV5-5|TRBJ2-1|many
TGTGCCAGCAGCTTGGAACATAGGATCGGGGATGAGCAGTTCTTC
CASSLEHRIGDEQFF
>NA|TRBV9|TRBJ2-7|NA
TGTGCCAGCAGCCCCCCAAAGGGGGTCTCCTACGAGCAGTACTTC
CASSPPKGVSYEQYF
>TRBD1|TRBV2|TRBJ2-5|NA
TGTGCCAGCAGTGGAGCAACAGGGGGCGCAGAGACCCAGTACTTC
CASSGATGGAETQYF
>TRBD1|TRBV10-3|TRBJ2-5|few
TGTGCCATCAGTGCAGCGACCGGGACAGGGGAGACCCAGTACTTC
CAISAATGTGETQYF
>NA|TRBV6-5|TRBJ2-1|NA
TGTGCCAGCAGTCCGCTAGCGACTTACAATGAGCAGTTCTTC
CASSPLATYNEQFF